These 22 T cell receptor beta chains originate from one sample sequenced in a study of CD8 T cells in Susac syndrome. An input of roughly 0.5 to 1 ug of RNA was subjected to reverse transcription using random hexamers. TCRdb itself ran the immunoSEQ multiplex PCR reads through MiXCR, one entry per CDR3 protein. The sample includes some 48,000 distinct CDR3 sequences, 80% to 95% seen only once; the top ten take 0.4% to 0.5%. The sequenced material came from CD8+ T cells from PBMCs. These receptor sequences come from a human donor in good health.

In nucleotides, the CDR3 is TGTGCCAGCAGCTTGGCTGGGACAGACAACTATGGCTACACCTTC. It encodes CASSLAGTDNYGYTF. The chain is built from TRBV7-6 and TRBJ1-2; 7 nucleotides agree with TRBD1. J lost 2 bases, V lost 3 bases, and 6 bases had no gene match. This CDR3 region has 15 residues. CDR1 is SGHVS and CDR2 is FNYEAQ in the germline V gene.

The rearrangement joins TRBV30 to TRBJ2-1, with no clear D. This CDR3 contains 10 residues. V shed 2 bases and J shed 9 bases, with 5 bases lying between them. CDR1 is GTSNPN, CDR2 SVGIG, per germline (reference sequence). CDR3 in DNA: TGTGCCTGGAGTAACCGTGAGCAGTTCTTC. This sequence encodes CAWSNREQFF.

The gene calls are TRBV29-1 and TRBJ2-7; perhaps TRBD1 as D (5 bases). The CDR3 is 11 residues long. Per the germline V gene, CDR1 is SQVTM and CDR2 is ANQGSEA. The V and J ends lost 7 bases and 3 bases respectively, with 10 bases between them. This CDR3 reads CSATDSYEQYF. The CDR3 coding sequence is TGCAGCGCCACCGACAGCTACGAGCAGTACTTC.

The chain combines TRBV18 with TRBJ2-2, with D possibly TRBD1 on 5 matching bases. This CDR3 spans 17 amino acids. V was cut by 3 bases and J by 5 bases, with 19 bases left in between. Germline CDR1 reads KGHSH; CDR2 reads LQKENI. CDR3 DNA sequence: TGTGCCAGCTCACCTATCGGAACAGGCGATAAGACCGGGGAGCTGTTTTTT. This sequence encodes CASSPIGTGDKTGELFF.

The chain carries TRBV5-1 and TRBJ1-1, with D maybe TRBD1 (5 bases). The CDR3 is 15 residues long. V dropped 2 bases and J dropped 3 bases, with 14 bases sitting between them. Germline V gives CDR1 SGHRS, CDR2 YFSETQ. This chain's CDR3 is CASSFDQGSYTEAFF. For the CDR3, the DNA is TGCGCCAGCAGCTTCGATCAGGGCTCGTACACTGAAGCTTTCTTT.

V and J are TRBV25-1 and TRBJ2-1; TRBD2 matches 13 bases. Germline CDR1 is MGHDK and CDR2 is SYGVNS. The CDR3 is made up of 17 amino acids. V lost 4 bases, J lost 0 bases, and 3 bases stayed unmatched. The CDR3 region is CASSGTSGRGSYNEQFF. The CDR3 nucleotides read TGTGCCAGCAGTGGAACTAGCGGGAGGGGCTCCTACAATGAGCAGTTCTTC.

The table lists this clonotype with a count of one. V usage is TRBV20-1 and J usage is TRBJ2-7, with D possibly being TRBD2 (6 bases). Germline V gives CDR1 DFQATT, CDR2 SNEGSKA (reference sequence). The CDR3 is made up of 15 amino acids. V was pared by 6 bases and J by 2 bases, with 20 bases between. The CDR3 nucleotides read TGCAGTGCGAGGGTCGTGGGGGACTTTCCCTACGAGCAGTACTTC. Amino acids: CSARVVGDFPYEQYF.

The V call is TRBV14, the J call TRBJ2-1, with D hard to call. Germline V lookup: CDR1 SGHDN, CDR2 FVKESK. The CDR3 sequence is 13 residues long. The V gene lost 1 base and the J gene lost 9 bases, with 10 bases spanning the gap. The CDR3: CASSQGSATEQFF. CDR3 coding DNA: TGTGCCAGCAGCCAAGGGAGTGCCACTGAGCAGTTCTTC.

The V and J genes are TRBV7-4 and TRBJ2-7; 14 nucleotides align to TRBD2. This CDR3 comprises 17 residues. The V gene end was trimmed by 4 bases and the J gene end by 2 bases; junction bases not matched to a gene: 7. Looked up from germline, CDR1 is SGHVT and CDR2 is SQSDAQ. The CDR3 region is CASSSGLAGERAYEQYF. CDR3 nucleotide sequence: TGTGCCAGCAGCTCGGGACTAGCGGGAGAAAGGGCCTACGAGCAGTACTTC.

This clonotype was recorded once. CDR3 in amino acids: CASSTFSLDEQFF. The CDR3 DNA sequence: TGTGCCAGTAGTACTTTCAGTTTAGATGAGCAGTTCTTC. This chain joins TRBV19 and TRBJ2-1, with D unresolved. V lost 4 bases to trimming and J lost 8 bases, with 12 bases between them. The CDR3 length is 13 residues. Germline V lookup: CDR1 LNHDA, CDR2 SQIVND (reference sequence).

The chain links TRBV29-1 to TRBJ2-2; 9 bases fit TRBD2. Looked up from germline, CDR1 is SQVTM and CDR2 is ANQGSEA. Trimming cost V 5 bases and J 6 bases; bases outside gene matches: 13. CDR3 length: 16 amino acids. As DNA, the CDR3 is TGCAGCGTTCCCCGACCTACTAGCGGGTTGGCCGGGGAGCTGTTTTTT. It codes for CSVPRPTSGLAGELFF.

This clonotype was seen a handful of times. V gene TRBV7-9 combines with J gene TRBJ2-5; 8 nucleotides line up with TRBD2. V was clipped by 2 bases and J by 4 bases; unmatched bases: 6. Germline CDR1 SEHNR, CDR2 FQNEAQ (reference sequence). The CDR3 length is 15 residues. CDR3 DNA: TGTGCCAGCAGCTTACCAGCGGGAGAAGGAGAGACCCAGTACTTC. This translates into CASSLPAGEGETQYF.

The chain links TRBV10-3 to TRBJ1-2; perhaps TRBD1 as D (5 bases). V gave up 2 bases and J gave up 0 bases, with 13 bases separating them. Germline assignment: CDR1 ENHRY and CDR2 SYGVKD. This CDR3 contains 16 residues. CDR3 nucleotide sequence: TGTGCCATCAGTGAGGCTGACAGCGTCGCTAACTATGGCTACACCTTC. This encodes CAISEADSVANYGYTF.

The chain employs TRBV7-2 and TRBJ2-1; 10 nucleotides align to TRBD2. J lost 5 bases, V lost 5 bases, and 15 bases had no gene match. The germline V gene encodes CDR1 SGHTA and CDR2 FQGNSA. This CDR3 comprises 18 residues. For the CDR3, the DNA is TGTGCCAGCAGCCGATACGGTCTTCGGCTAGCGGGGGACAATGAGCAGTTCTTC. Protein product: CASSRYGLRLAGDNEQFF.

This chain joins TRBV6-2 or TRBV6-3 and TRBJ2-7; TRBD2 is a possible D gene (5 bases). The V gene lost 5 bases and the J gene lost 1 base, with 12 bases spanning the gap. The CDR3 loop spans 14 amino acids. CDR1 is MNHEY, CDR2 SVGEGT, per germline. The CDR3 loop reads CASSLFVASYEQYF. The CDR3 nucleotides read TGTGCCAGCAGTCTTTTCGTAGCGTCCTACGAGCAGTACTTC.

The rearrangement joins TRBV7-2 to TRBJ2-2; no definite D call. From germline, CDR1 is SGHTA and CDR2 FQGNSA. The V gene lost 6 bases and the J gene lost 5 bases, with 4 bases spanning the gap. The CDR3 has 11 residues. CDR3 loop: CASSTTGELFF. The CDR3 DNA reads as TGTGCCAGCAGTACGACCGGGGAGCTGTTTTTT.

The chain couples TRBV4-3 to TRBJ2-7; no clear D. CDR3 length: 16 amino acids. The V end lost 1 base, the J end lost 1 base, and 14 bases lay between the germline ends. Germline values: CDR1 LGHNA, CDR2 YSLEER. The CDR3 DNA reads as TGCGCCAGCAGCCAAGTACTTAGCCTTGGTTCCTACGAGCAGTACTTC. This codes for CASSQVLSLGSYEQYF.

This clonotype is a singleton in its sample. The chain joins TRBV30 to TRBJ2-5, with TRBD1 identical over 8 bases. The trim removed 3 bases at V and 5 bases at J, leaving 8 bases unmatched. The CDR3 sequence is 14 residues long. Germline CDR1 reads GTSNPN; CDR2 reads SVGIG (reference sequence). The CDR3 sequence is CAWSQTGVTETQYF. The CDR3 DNA follows: TGTGCCTGGAGCCAGACAGGGGTCACGGAGACCCAGTACTTC.

This chain links TRBV29-1 with TRBJ2-5; 9 bases fit TRBD2. Germline trimming cut 1 base from V and 2 bases from J; bases unmatched to any gene: 2. The CDR3 length is 14 residues. CDR1 is SQVTM, CDR2 ANQGSEA, per germline. CDR3: CSVEGREGQETQYF. CDR3 DNA sequence: TGCAGCGTTGAAGGGCGGGAGGGGCAAGAGACCCAGTACTTC.

This CDR3 is CASSVRDEETQYF. CDR3 coding DNA: TGTGCCAGCAGCGTGCGAGATGAAGAGACCCAGTACTTC. V is TRBV9 and J is TRBJ2-5; no firm D call. With 2 bases removed from V and 3 bases from J, the gap between germline ends came to 8 bases. The CDR3 sequence is 13 residues long. From germline, CDR1 is SGDLS and CDR2 YYNGEE.

Here the CDR3 reads CASTLLGTDTQYF. The CDR3 DNA reads TGTGCCAGCACCCTACTAGGTACAGATACGCAGTATTTT. The chain uses TRBV7-9 and TRBJ2-3; D might be TRBD2 (5 bases). CDR3 size: 13 residues. V lost 7 bases to trimming and J lost 3 bases, with 11 bases between them. Germline CDR1 SEHNR, CDR2 FQNEAQ (reference sequence).

The V gene is TRBV5-1, the J gene TRBJ2-2; possible D gene TRBD2, 6 bases. Germline CDR1 is SGHRS and CDR2 is YFSETQ. Deletions cut 2 bases from V and 7 bases from J, with 15 bases between. The CDR3 has 15 amino acids. The CDR3 sequence: CASSFRTTIDGELFF. Written as DNA, the CDR3 is TGCGCCAGCAGCTTTAGGACTACAATCGACGGGGAGCTGTTTTTT. The whole variable domain, filled in from reference TRBV5-1 and TRBJ2-2, reads KAGVTQTPRYLIKTRGQQVTLSCSPISGHRSVSWYQQTPGQGLQFLFEYFSETQRNKGNFPGRFSGRQFSNSRSEMNVSTLELGDSALYLCASSFRTTIDGELFFGEGSRLTVL.